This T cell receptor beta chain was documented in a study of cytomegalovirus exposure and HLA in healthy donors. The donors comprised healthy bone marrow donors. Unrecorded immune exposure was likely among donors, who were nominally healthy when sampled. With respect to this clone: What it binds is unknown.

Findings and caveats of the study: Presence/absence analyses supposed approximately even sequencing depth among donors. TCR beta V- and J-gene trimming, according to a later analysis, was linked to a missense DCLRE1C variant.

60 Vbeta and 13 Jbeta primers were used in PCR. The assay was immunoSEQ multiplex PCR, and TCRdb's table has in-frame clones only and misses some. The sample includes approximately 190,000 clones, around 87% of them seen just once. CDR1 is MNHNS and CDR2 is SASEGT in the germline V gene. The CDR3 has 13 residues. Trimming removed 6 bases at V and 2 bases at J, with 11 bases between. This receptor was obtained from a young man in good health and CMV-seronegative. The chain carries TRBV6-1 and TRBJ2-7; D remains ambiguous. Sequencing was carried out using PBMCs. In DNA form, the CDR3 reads TGTGCCAGCAGACAGCCCTTCCCCTACGAGCAGTACTTC. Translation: CASRQPFPYEQYF.